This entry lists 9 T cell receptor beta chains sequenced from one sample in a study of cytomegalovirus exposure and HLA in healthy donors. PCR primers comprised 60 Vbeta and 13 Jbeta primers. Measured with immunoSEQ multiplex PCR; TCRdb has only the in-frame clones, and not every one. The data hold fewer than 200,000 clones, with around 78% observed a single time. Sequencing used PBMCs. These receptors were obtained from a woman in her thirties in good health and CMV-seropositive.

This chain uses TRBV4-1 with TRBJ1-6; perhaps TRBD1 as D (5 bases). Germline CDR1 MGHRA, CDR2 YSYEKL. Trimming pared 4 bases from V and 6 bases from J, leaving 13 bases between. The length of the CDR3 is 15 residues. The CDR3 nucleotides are TGCGCCAGCAGCCGGGAAGGGGCAGGTAATTCACCCCTCCACTTT. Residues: CASSREGAGNSPLHF.

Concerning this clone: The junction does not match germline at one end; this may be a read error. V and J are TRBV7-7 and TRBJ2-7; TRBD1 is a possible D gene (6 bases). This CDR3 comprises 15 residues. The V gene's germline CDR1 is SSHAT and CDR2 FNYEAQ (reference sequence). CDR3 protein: CASSLDARGSYEQYF. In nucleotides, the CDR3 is TGTGCTAGCAGCTTAGACGCAAGGGGGTCCTACGAGCAGTACTTC.

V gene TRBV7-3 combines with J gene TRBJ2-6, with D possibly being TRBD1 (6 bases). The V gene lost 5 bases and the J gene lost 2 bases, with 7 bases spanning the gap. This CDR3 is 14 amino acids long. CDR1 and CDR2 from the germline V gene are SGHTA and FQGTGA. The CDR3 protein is CASSAGAGANVLTF. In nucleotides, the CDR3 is TGTGCCAGCAGCGCAGGGGCTGGGGCCAACGTCCTGACTTTC.

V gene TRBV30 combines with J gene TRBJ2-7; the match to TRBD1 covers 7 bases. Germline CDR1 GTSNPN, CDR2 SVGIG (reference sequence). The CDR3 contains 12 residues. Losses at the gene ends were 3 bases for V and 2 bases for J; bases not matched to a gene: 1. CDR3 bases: TGTGCCTGGAGAACAGGGGCCTACGAGCAGTACTTC. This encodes CAWRTGAYEQYF.

CDR3 in DNA: TGTGCCAGCAGCTTGGGGCGGGGCTACGAGCAGTACTTC. The encoded protein is CASSLGRGYEQYF. The V call is TRBV7-3, the J call TRBJ2-7, with D possibly TRBD2 on 6 matching bases. V lost 3 bases and J lost 3, with 9 bases in between. The CDR3 is 13 amino acids. Germline CDR1 SGHTA, CDR2 FQGTGA.

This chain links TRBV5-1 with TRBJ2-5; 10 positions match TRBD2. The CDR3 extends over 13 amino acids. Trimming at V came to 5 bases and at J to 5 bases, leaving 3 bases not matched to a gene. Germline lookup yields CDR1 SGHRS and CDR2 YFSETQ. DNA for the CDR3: TGCGCCAGCAGACTAGCGGGACAGGAGACCCAGTACTTC. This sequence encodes CASRLAGQETQYF.

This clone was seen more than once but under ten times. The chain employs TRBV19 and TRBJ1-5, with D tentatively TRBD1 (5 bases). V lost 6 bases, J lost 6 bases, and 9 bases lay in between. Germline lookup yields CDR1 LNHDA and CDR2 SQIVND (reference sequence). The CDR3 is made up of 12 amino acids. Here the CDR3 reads CASRWRGQPQHF. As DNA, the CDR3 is TGTGCCAGTAGATGGAGGGGTCAGCCCCAGCATTTT.

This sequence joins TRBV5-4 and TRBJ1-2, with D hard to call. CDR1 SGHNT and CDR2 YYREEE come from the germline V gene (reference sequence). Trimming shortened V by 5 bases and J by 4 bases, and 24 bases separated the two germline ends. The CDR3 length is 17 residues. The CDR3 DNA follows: TGTGCCAGCAGTGCCGACACCCGCCAGGCCCCGGCCTATGGCTACACCTTC. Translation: CASSADTRQAPAYGYTF.

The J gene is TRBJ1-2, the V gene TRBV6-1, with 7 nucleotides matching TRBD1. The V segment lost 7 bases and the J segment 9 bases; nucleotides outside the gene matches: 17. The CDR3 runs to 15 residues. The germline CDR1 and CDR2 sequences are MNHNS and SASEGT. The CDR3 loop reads CASNPDTTGRLRYTF. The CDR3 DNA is TGTGCCAGCAACCCTGATACGACAGGGAGACTACGCTACACCTTC.